A selection of T cell receptor beta chains follows, all from one sample in a study of CD8 T cells in Susac syndrome. Each CDR3 protein gets one entry after TCRdb re-called the immunoSEQ multiplex PCR reads with MiXCR. The repertoire holds 200,000 to 250,000 distinct CDR3 sequences, approximately 95% seen once, with around 0.099% in the top ten. The specimen sequenced was CD4+ T cells from PBMCs. The receptors here all came from a human donor with multiple sclerosis. Each CDR3 is given with its conserved first and last residue.

>TRBV18|TRBJ2-7
CASSRDRDSEQYF
>TRBV10-3|TRBJ2-6
CAIVDSGANVLTF
>TRBV9|TRBJ2-5
CASASGLAPEETQYF
>TRBV25-1|TRBJ2-1
CASSEWGGGKDNEQFF
>TRBV28|TRBJ1-1
CASSLNNRNTEAFF
>TRBV12-3/TRBV12-4|TRBJ2-5
CASKKGGNQETQYF
>TRBV4-1|TRBJ2-1
CASSHLGLAAYNEQFF
>TRBV18|TRBJ1-2
CASSPGAANYGYTF
>TRBV28|TRBJ1-5
CASKNIGRAGQPQHF
>TRBV10-3|TRBJ2-5
CAARSGQETQYF
>TRBV20-1|TRBJ2-4
CSASSSGEGIQYF
>TRBV19|TRBJ2-3
CASSVDRGPADTQYF
>TRBV3-1|TRBJ2-3
CASSQMAGATDTQYF
>TRBV20-1|TRBJ2-1
CSARDYVNEQFF
>TRBV29-1|TRBJ2-1
CSVRPNYNEQFF
>TRBV3-1|TRBJ2-5
CASSQFWPQYF
>TRBV20-1|TRBJ1-5
CSARQGVNQPQHF
>TRBV19|TRBJ2-2
CASGNWDSNTGELFF
>TRBV3-1|TRBJ2-1
CASSQEGGGLGNEQFF
>TRBV27|TRBJ2-6
CASRPSGANVLTF
>TRBV4-2|TRBJ2-1
CASSHETLAGGGNEQFF
>TRBV5-6|TRBJ1-2
CASRPPGAGYGYTF
>TRBV30|TRBJ2-3
CALTRDSTDTQYF
>TRBV7-8|TRBJ2-2
CASSLLTNTGELFF
>TRBV4-2|TRBJ1-6
CASSQAQTGRALHF
>TRBV25-1|TRBJ2-7
CASSPSGVSYEQYF
>TRBV2|TRBJ2-1
CASSERGGGYNEQFF
>TRBV2|TRBJ2-4
CASSEAKASGKIMHTKNIQYF
>TRBV15|TRBJ2-7
CATSPYGGVYEQYF
>TRBV27|TRBJ2-5
CASRRAPWETQYF